The count of the clone carrying this T cell receptor (beta chain) is one. This sample is drawn from a study of control samples from healthy donors and cancer patients. The CDR3 is made up of 14 amino acids. The germline V gene encodes CDR1 DFQATT and CDR2 SNEGSKA (reference sequence). V was pared by 6 bases and J by 6 bases, with 9 bases of the junction left unmatched. This table comes from immunoSEQ multiplex PCR, and its TCRdb copy is limited to in-frame clones, with some not included. The data show about 58,000 clones, around 87% seen once. Sequencing input: PBMCs. This rearrangement joins TRBV20-1 to TRBJ1-1; 11 bases are a match to TRBD1. The sequence was obtained from a woman aged 55-69 years with lung cancer. Here the CDR3 DNA reads TGCAGTGCCAGTAGGACAGGGGGCGCGGCTGAAGCTTTCTTT. Translating gives CSASRTGGAAEAFF.